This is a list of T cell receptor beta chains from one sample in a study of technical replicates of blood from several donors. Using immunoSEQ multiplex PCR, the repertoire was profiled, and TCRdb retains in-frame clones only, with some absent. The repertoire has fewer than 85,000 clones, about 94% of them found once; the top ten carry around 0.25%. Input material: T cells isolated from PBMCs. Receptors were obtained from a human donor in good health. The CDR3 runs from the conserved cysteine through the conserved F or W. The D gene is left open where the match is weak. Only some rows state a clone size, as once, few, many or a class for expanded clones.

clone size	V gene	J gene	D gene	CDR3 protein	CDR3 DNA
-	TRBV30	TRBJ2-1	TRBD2	CAWSVSRTSGGENEQFF	TGTGCCTGGAGTGTATCACGGACTAGCGGGGGGGAAAATGAGCAGTTCTTC
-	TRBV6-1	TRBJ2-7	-	CASSEGGVRSYEQYF	TGTGCCAGCAGTGAAGGGGGCGTCAGGTCCTACGAGCAGTACTTC
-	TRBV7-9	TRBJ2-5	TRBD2	CASSVGLAVRETQYF	TGTGCCAGCAGCGTGGGGCTAGCGGTCCGAGAGACCCAGTACTTC
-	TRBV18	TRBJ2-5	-	CASSPPVQETQYF	TGTGCCAGCTCACCACCGGTTCAGGAGACCCAGTACTTC
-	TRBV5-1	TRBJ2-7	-	CASRAGPSSYEQYF	TGCGCCAGCAGGGCGGGGCCGAGCTCCTACGAGCAGTACTTC
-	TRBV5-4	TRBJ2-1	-	CASSLIGRLSYNEQFF	TGTGCCAGCAGCCTTATCGGGAGACTTTCCTACAATGAGCAGTTCTTC
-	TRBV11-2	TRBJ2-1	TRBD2	CASSSSGSSYNEQFF	TGTGCCAGCAGCTCTAGCGGGAGCTCCTACAATGAGCAGTTCTTC
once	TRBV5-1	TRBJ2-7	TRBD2	CASSLSLRGAYEQYF	TGCGCCAGCAGCTTGTCTTTGCGGGGGGCCTACGAGCAGTACTTC
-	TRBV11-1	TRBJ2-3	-	CASSLSGTDTQYF	TGTGCCAGCAGCTTATCGGGCACAGATACGCAGTATTTT
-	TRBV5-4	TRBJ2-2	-	CASSLGGGNTGELFF	TGTGCCAGCAGCTTGGGTGGGGGCAACACCGGGGAGCTGTTTTTT
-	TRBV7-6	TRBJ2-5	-	CASSFSPTFGRKETQYF	TGTGCCAGCAGCTTCAGTCCCACTTTTGGCAGGAAAGAGACCCAGTACTTC
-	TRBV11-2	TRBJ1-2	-	CASSLSRGTYYGYTF	TGTGCCAGCAGCTTATCCCGCGGCACCTACTATGGCTACACCTTC
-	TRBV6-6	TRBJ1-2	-	CASSYSPRDMDYGYTF	TGTGCCAGCAGTTACTCCCCCCGGGACATGGACTATGGCTACACCTTC
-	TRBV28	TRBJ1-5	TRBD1	CASRQRGQGFSNQPQHF	TGTGCCAGCAGACAAAGAGGACAGGGTTTTAGCAATCAGCCCCAGCATTTT